This TCR beta chain stems from a study of CD8+ T cells in alopecia areata. Study-level results: Elevated clonality characterized lesional scalp relative to normal scalp, particularly in alopecia totalis/universalis.

Reverse transcription of extracted RNA yielded cDNA, which provided the sequencing template. Assay used: immunoSEQ multiplex PCR; TCRdb lists only in-frame clones, some missing. The data hold about 120,000 clones, with 55% to 80% observed a single time. The germline CDR1 and CDR2 sequences are LNHDA and SQIVND (reference sequence). The CDR3 is 11 amino acids. Losses at the gene ends were 10 bases for V and 8 bases for J; bases not matched to a gene: 7. This clone was detected a few times. As yet, its antigen is unknown. This TCR was recovered from a human donor in good health. The rearrangement uses TRBV19 and TRBJ1-2; 7 nucleotides agree with TRBD1. Sequenced material: CD4+ T cells sorted from blood. The CDR3 sequence: CATRGGWGYTF. The DNA of the CDR3 is TGTGCCACGCGAGGGGGCTGGGGCTACACCTTC.